These T cell receptor beta chains were read from a single sample in a study of monozygotic twins with inflammatory bowel disease. TCRdb reprocessed the 5' RACE reads; each CDR3 protein has one entry and no DNA is given. Recorded for this sample: roughly 150,000 distinct CDR3 sequences. The specimen sequenced was blood. The source of these receptors is a human donor with ulcerative colitis or Crohn's disease, or a healthy co-twin of an affected twin (not recorded which). CDR3s include the opening cysteine and the closing phenylalanine or tryptophan.

J: TRBJ2-4
length: 16
V: TRBV7-2
CDR3: CASSLVGGGVKNIQYF

J: TRBJ1-2
length: 13
V: TRBV12-3/TRBV12-4
CDR3: CASRRGQGKGYTF

J: TRBJ2-7
length: 13
V: TRBV10-3
CDR3: CAISWDGAYEQYF

J: TRBJ2-1
length: 15
V: TRBV5-1
CDR3: CASSKSGTKDNEQFF

J: TRBJ2-7
length: 14
V: TRBV7-2
CDR3: CASSLVQGAYEQYF

J: TRBJ2-3
length: 15
V: TRBV20-1
CDR3: CSARSGGGAADTQYF

J: TRBJ2-5
length: 16
V: TRBV7-6
CDR3: CASSLGLAGIQETQYF

J: TRBJ1-1
length: 16
V: TRBV4-3
CDR3: CASSQDRGEGVTEAFF

J: TRBJ2-7
length: 16
V: TRBV10-3
CDR3: CAISESGGQGAYEQYF

J: TRBJ1-1
length: 14
V: TRBV4-3
CDR3: CASSRQARNTEAFF

J: TRBJ2-7
length: 14
V: TRBV6-6
CDR3: CASSYSKSTYEQYF

J: TRBJ2-3
length: 13
V: TRBV7-2
CDR3: CASSAILLDTQYF

J: TRBJ1-5
length: 17
V: TRBV6-1
CDR3: CASSVVRDSYSNQPQHF

J: TRBJ2-7
length: 14
V: TRBV12-3/TRBV12-4
CDR3: CGTGTLLGLYEQYF

J: TRBJ2-1
length: 16
V: TRBV7-9
CDR3: CASSLVQDTGYNEQFF

J: TRBJ1-1
length: 15
V: TRBV3-1
CDR3: CASSRRQRVDTEAFF

J: TRBJ2-1
length: 14
V: TRBV20-1
CDR3: CSGSGGASYNEQFF

J: TRBJ1-5
length: 17
V: TRBV20-1
CDR3: CSARRLSLGGYNQPQHF

J: TRBJ2-1
length: 16
V: TRBV28
CDR3: CASSRGQGAAYNEQFF

J: TRBJ1-5
length: 13
V: TRBV20-1
CDR3: CSATQGSNQPQHF

J: TRBJ1-1
length: 15
V: TRBV5-1
CDR3: CASSFGGGSDSEAFF

J: TRBJ2-7
length: 15
V: TRBV4-3
CDR3: CASSQDGRGDWEQYF

J: TRBJ1-4
length: 13
V: TRBV5-1
CDR3: CASSSGENEKLFF

J: TRBJ2-3
length: 18
V: TRBV18
CDR3: CASSLWDPGILNTDTQYF

J: TRBJ2-5
length: 11
V: TRBV7-2
CDR3: CASSSSETQYF

J: TRBJ1-1
length: 18
V: TRBV3-1
CDR3: CASSQSETGAGRNTEAFF

J: TRBJ2-3
length: 13
V: TRBV7-8
CDR3: CASSLIRADTQYF

J: TRBJ2-7
length: 16
V: TRBV27
CDR3: CASTLYPGLPSYEQYF

J: TRBJ1-5
length: 13
V: TRBV29-1
CDR3: CSVAGRRNQPQHF

J: TRBJ1-3
length: 14
V: TRBV15
CDR3: CATSRANSGNTIYF

J: TRBJ2-7
length: 15
V: TRBV15
CDR3: CATSRDRLEYYEQYF

J: TRBJ2-3
length: 14
V: TRBV4-2
CDR3: CASDNGQGPDTQYF

J: TRBJ2-3
length: 16
V: TRBV5-1
CDR3: CASSFSQGSSTDTQYF

J: TRBJ2-7
length: 16
V: TRBV20-1
CDR3: CSARDASGGANYEQYF

J: TRBJ2-1
length: 13
V: TRBV2
CDR3: CASLNKQGSEQFF

J: TRBJ2-5
length: 13
V: TRBV7-9
CDR3: CASSLVSSETQYF

J: TRBJ1-5
length: 20
V: TRBV20-1
CDR3: CSARAGLGTGGRMSNQPQHF

J: TRBJ1-1
length: 15
V: TRBV15
CDR3: CATSRRGQGKTEAFF

J: TRBJ2-2
length: 16
V: TRBV18
CDR3: CASSLLGTGATGELFF